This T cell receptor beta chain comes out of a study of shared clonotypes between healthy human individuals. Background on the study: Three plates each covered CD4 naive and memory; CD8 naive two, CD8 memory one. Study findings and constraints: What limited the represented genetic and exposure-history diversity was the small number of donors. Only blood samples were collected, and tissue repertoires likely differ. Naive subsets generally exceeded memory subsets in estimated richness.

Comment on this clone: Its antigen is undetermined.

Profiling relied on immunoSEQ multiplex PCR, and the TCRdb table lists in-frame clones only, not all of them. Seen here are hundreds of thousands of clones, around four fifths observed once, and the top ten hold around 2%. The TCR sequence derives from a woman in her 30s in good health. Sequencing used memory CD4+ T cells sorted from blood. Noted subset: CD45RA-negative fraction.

The CDR3, as DNA: TGTGCCAGCAGCTTAGGGATGTCGACGAGTTCCTATGGCTACACCTTC. Translating gives CASSLGMSTSSYGYTF. The gene calls are TRBV7-2 and TRBJ1-2; D gene uncertain. Trimming pared 1 base from V and 4 bases from J, leaving 16 bases between. CDR1 and CDR2 (germline): SGHTA, FQGNSA. The CDR3 is 16 residues long.